Shown below are 18 T cell receptor beta chains from a single sample sequenced in a study of blood T cell repertoires in COVID-19. Sequencing used immunoSEQ multiplex PCR; TCRdb keeps in-frame clones, though not all of them. The profile covers a few hundred thousand clones, with 80% to 95% appearing a single time and about 0.83% taken by the ten largest. Sequenced sample: PBMCs or T cells enriched from blood (not recorded which). These receptors came from a woman between 35 and 50 years old who had been exposed to COVID-19.

A single count supports this clone. The chain carries TRBV27 and TRBJ1-1; no definite D call. The V and J ends lost 5 bases and 11 bases respectively, with 18 bases between them. There are 13 residues in the CDR3. From germline, CDR1 is MNHEY and CDR2 SMNVEV (reference sequence). CDR3 nucleotides: TGTGCCAGCAGTGGCAGGCAAGGATTGTACGCTTTCTTT. Its protein is CASSGRQGLYAFF.

On this clone: The sample carries other DNA sequences with the same CDR3. This chain connects TRBV7-2 to TRBJ1-1, with 8 bases identical to TRBD1. J lost 4 bases, V lost 6 bases, and 7 bases had no gene match. CDR3 length: 14 amino acids. CDR1 is SGHTA, CDR2 FQGNSA, per germline. CDR3: CASSLRTGSTEAFF. The CDR3, as DNA: TGTGCCAGCAGTTTGAGGACAGGGAGCACTGAAGCTTTCTTT.

This clone has only one observation. This chain links TRBV7-2 with TRBJ1-2; TRBD1 might be the D (6 bases). V was trimmed by 0 bases and J by 5 bases, leaving 19 bases between them. Germline lookup yields CDR1 SGHTA and CDR2 FQGNSA. The CDR3 sequence is 17 residues long. The CDR3 region is CASSLALTRKTGYGYTF. The CDR3, as DNA: TGTGCCAGCAGCTTAGCCCTAACCCGTAAGACAGGATATGGCTACACCTTC.

The V and J genes are TRBV14 and TRBJ2-3, with D possibly matching TRBD1 (6 bases). This CDR3 comprises 17 residues. The V end was cut by 5 bases, the J end by 1 base, with 19 bases between. Looked up from germline, CDR1 is SGHDN and CDR2 is FVKESK. The CDR3 region is CASSVQGIGVGTDTQYF. The DNA for the CDR3 is TGTGCCAGCAGCGTACAGGGAATTGGGGTTGGCACAGATACGCAGTATTTT.

The chain uses TRBV12-3 or TRBV12-4 and TRBJ1-5; D unclear. The V end was cut by 7 bases, the J end by 5 bases, with 12 bases between. The CDR3 has 13 residues. This chain's CDR3 is CASTRGRHQPQHF. For the CDR3, the DNA is TGTGCCAGCACCAGAGGGCGCCATCAGCCCCAGCATTTT.

The gene calls are TRBV6-5 and TRBJ2-7; D perhaps matches TRBD2 (5 bases). V was clipped by 8 bases and J by 4 bases, with 18 bases between them. Per germline, CDR1 MNHEY and CDR2 SVGAGI. The length of the CDR3 is 14 residues. The DNA of the CDR3 is TGTGCCAGCGCACAAAGGAGGCAGATATACGAGCAGTACTTC. Translated: CASAQRRQIYEQYF.

This chain links TRBV19 with TRBJ1-1; D is uncertain. Germline V gene lookup returns CDR1 LNHDA and CDR2 SQIVND (reference sequence). Trimming shortened V by 7 bases and J by 0 bases, and 18 bases separated the two germline ends. CDR3 length: 16 amino acids. Here the CDR3 DNA reads TGTGCCAGTATCCCCCTAGGAACCTCTTTGAACACTGAAGCTTTCTTT. Encoded protein: CASIPLGTSLNTEAFF.

This clone was counted a single time. This rearrangement joins TRBV30 to TRBJ1-2, with TRBD1 identical over 8 bases. This CDR3 contains 14 residues. CDR1 and CDR2 from the germline V gene are GTSNPN and SVGIG (reference sequence). Trimming removed 3 bases from V and 8 bases from J; junction bases left unmatched: 11. The CDR3 is CAWRAPDRAGGYTF. DNA of the CDR3: TGTGCCTGGAGGGCCCCGGACAGGGCCGGCGGCTACACCTTC.

The chain links TRBV7-3 to TRBJ2-1, with TRBD2 matching over 7 bases. This CDR3 is 14 amino acids long. V shed 5 bases, J shed 7 bases, and the junction held 8 bases outside the gene matches. Germline assignment: CDR1 SGHTA and CDR2 FQGTGA. The DNA of the CDR3 is TGTGCCAGCAGCCCGACTAGCCCCAATAATGAGCAGTTCTTC. Its protein product is CASSPTSPNNEQFF. The full variable domain, with the rest looked up from reference TRBV7-3 and TRBJ2-1, is GAGVSQTPSNKVTEKGKYVELRCDPISGHTALYWYRQSLGQGPEFLIYFQGTGAADDSGLPNDRFFAVRPEGSVSTLKIQRTERGDSAVYLCASSPTSPNNEQFFGPGTRLTVL.

This chain connects TRBV12-3 or TRBV12-4 to TRBJ1-1; D may be TRBD1 (5 bases). This CDR3 contains 12 residues. Trimming took off 8 bases at V and 7 bases at J, with 14 bases between the two ends. This CDR3 is CASSPGGDEAFF. CDR3 bases: TGTGCCAGCTCGCCGGGGGGAGATGAAGCTTTCTTT.

V is TRBV11-3 and J is TRBJ1-3, with D maybe TRBD1 (6 bases). The germline V and J ends were trimmed by 5 bases and 4 bases, with 15 bases remaining between them. Germline CDR1 is SGHNT and CDR2 is YENEEA. The CDR3 covers 15 residues. As DNA, the CDR3 is TGTGCCAGCAGCCCCCGTCGGGGGGCCGGAAACACCATATATTTT. This gives the protein CASSPRRGAGNTIYF.

V is TRBV19 and J is TRBJ1-5; tentatively, D is TRBD1 (5 bases). Germline lookup yields CDR1 LNHDA and CDR2 SQIVND (reference sequence). Trimming pared 4 bases from V and 2 bases from J, leaving 9 bases between. The CDR3 has 14 residues. CDR3 region: CASSTGWGNQPQHF. The DNA for the CDR3 is TGTGCCAGTAGTACAGGGTGGGGCAATCAGCCCCAGCATTTT.

This chain links TRBV7-9 with TRBJ2-7; D gene uncertain. Germline CDR1 and CDR2: SEHNR and FQNEAQ (reference sequence). Between the trimmed V and J ends, which lost 10 bases and 2 bases, there was a span of 12 bases. The CDR3 totals 12 residues. CDR3 sequence reads: CATSPLPYEQYF. The CDR3 DNA follows: TGTGCCACCTCCCCCCTTCCCTACGAGCAGTACTTC.

The chain uses TRBV30 and TRBJ1-2, with D possibly being TRBD1 (5 bases). Germline assignment: CDR1 GTSNPN and CDR2 SVGIG (reference sequence). V gave up 3 bases and J gave up 4 bases, with 21 bases separating them. The CDR3 contains 16 residues. CDR3 DNA sequence: TGTGCCTGGAGAACCCCCGGGGGAGGGGCGGGCTATGGCTACACCTTC. The encoded protein is CAWRTPGGGAGYGYTF.

This sequence joins TRBV12-3 or TRBV12-4 and TRBJ1-2, with 8 bases identical to TRBD1. J gave up 7 bases and V 5 bases, and 6 bases lay outside the gene matches. This CDR3 is 13 amino acids long. The CDR3 DNA is TGTGCCAGCAGTCACGGACAGGGCGGTGGCTACACCTTC. It specifies CASSHGQGGGYTF.

This clone was seen just once. The rearrangement links TRBV10-2 to TRBJ2-7, with D perhaps TRBD1 (6 bases). Germline V CDR1 and CDR2: WSHSY, SAAADI. The CDR3 is 15 amino acids. V lost 2 bases and J lost 0, with 11 bases in between. This CDR3 is CASSEGMGASYEQYF. The CDR3 nucleotides are TGCGCCAGCAGTGAGGGGATGGGGGCCTCCTACGAGCAGTACTTC.

The V gene is TRBV6-6, the J gene TRBJ1-1; tentative D call: TRBD1 (5 bases). V lost 5 bases to trimming and J lost 0 bases, with 16 bases between them. This CDR3 comprises 16 residues. Per the germline V gene, CDR1 is MNHNY and CDR2 is SVGAGI (reference sequence). CDR3: CASSRTFGAMNTEAFF. Here the CDR3 DNA reads TGTGCCAGCAGTCGAACGTTTGGGGCCATGAACACTGAAGCTTTCTTT.

J is TRBJ1-6 and V is TRBV5-4; D might be TRBD1 (5 bases). Per the germline V gene, CDR1 is SGHNT and CDR2 is YYREEE (reference sequence). The V and J ends lost 4 bases and 0 bases respectively, with 14 bases between them. This CDR3 is 17 amino acids long. This CDR3 is CASSGSVQGSYNSPLHF. The CDR3 DNA is TGTGCCAGCAGCGGGTCCGTTCAGGGCTCCTATAATTCACCCCTCCACTTT.